The 13 T cell receptor beta chains given below trace back to one sample, sequenced in a study of CD8 T cell repertoires and HIV-1 epitope variants. Profiled with immunoSEQ multiplex PCR; TCRdb holds only in-frame clones, not every one. The sample lists under 100,000 clones, roughly 81% occurring once. Sequenced material: uncultured baseline CD8+ T cells from peripheral blood mononuclear cells (PBMCs). The receptors were gathered from a male donor with HIV.

The genes are TRBV28 and TRBJ2-3; possible D gene TRBD1, 5 bases. V lost 6 bases and J 0 bases, leaving 10 bases between the germline ends. CDR1 and CDR2 (germline): MDHEN, SYDVKM. This CDR3 has 14 amino acids. DNA for the CDR3: TGTGCCAGCAGGGGGCGGCGTAGCACAGATACGCAGTATTTT. Protein product: CASRGRRSTDTQYF.

This clone was recorded a few times. This rearrangement joins TRBV7-3 to TRBJ2-1, with 7 bases identical to TRBD1. Looked up from germline, CDR1 is SGHTA and CDR2 is FQGTGA. The CDR3 has 15 residues. V shed 5 bases and J 6 bases; nucleotides not matched to a gene: 10. CDR3 sequence: CASSPRSRGFNEQFF. For the CDR3, the DNA is TGTGCCAGCAGCCCCAGGTCCAGGGGGTTCAATGAGCAGTTCTTC. The full variable domain, completed using reference TRBV7-3 and TRBJ2-1, is GAGVSQTPSNKVTEKGKYVELRCDPISGHTALYWYRQSLGQGPEFLIYFQGTGAADDSGLPNDRFFAVRPEGSVSTLKIQRTERGDSAVYLCASSPRSRGFNEQFFGPGTRLTVL.

The chain carries TRBV21-1 and TRBJ1-5; the D call TRBD1 from the table was never checked on the DNA. TRBV21-1 is deemed a pseudogene. This CDR3 has 16 amino acids. In DNA form, the CDR3 reads TGTGCCAGCAGCAGAGAGACAGGGTCCTTTAATCAGCCCCAGCATTTT. The encoded protein is CASSRETGSFNQPQHF.

The chain employs TRBV11-3 and TRBJ2-7; D tentatively fits TRBD1 or TRBD2 (5 bases each). CDR1 is SGHNT, CDR2 YENEEA, per germline. The V end was cut by 1 base, the J end by 3 bases, with 16 bases between. The CDR3 runs 16 residues. For the CDR3, the DNA is TGTGCCAGCAGCTTAGGTCATCGAGGGACGGACTACGAGCAGTACTTC. Protein: CASSLGHRGTDYEQYF.

As regards this clone: The same CDR3 is also encoded by other DNA sequences in this sample. This rearrangement joins TRBV5-1 to TRBJ1-2, with a possible D match to TRBD1 (6 bases). CDR1 and CDR2 (germline): SGHRS, YFSETQ. This CDR3 has 15 residues. V was trimmed by 0 bases and J by 0 bases, leaving 9 bases between them. The CDR3 DNA reads as TGCGCCAGCAGCTTGGACAGGGATTCTAACTATGGCTACACCTTC. It encodes CASSLDRDSNYGYTF.

The chain links TRBV7-2 to TRBJ2-7; D is perhaps TRBD1 (6 bases). Trimming shortened V by 1 base and J by 6 bases, and 10 bases separated the two germline ends. The CDR3 is made up of 13 amino acids. CDR1 is SGHTA, CDR2 FQGNSA, per germline. In nucleotides, the CDR3 is TGTGCCAGCAGCTTAGAAGTACAGGGCGAGCAGTACTTC. It is translated as CASSLEVQGEQYF. Combining the CDR3 with reference TRBV7-2 and TRBJ2-7 gives the whole variable domain GAGVSQSPSNKVTEKGKDVELRCDPISGHTALYWYRQSLGQGLEFLIYFQGNSAPDKSGLPSDRFSAERTGGSVSTLTIQRTQQEDSAVYLCASSLEVQGEQYFGPGTRLTVT.

The chain uses TRBV7-9 and TRBJ2-7, with D unresolved. The V gene lost 5 bases and the J gene lost 2 bases, with 10 bases spanning the gap. The CDR3 loop spans 13 amino acids. Germline loops: CDR1 SEHNR, CDR2 FQNEAQ (reference sequence). Here the CDR3 reads CASSKFIPYEQYF. The CDR3 nucleotides are TGTGCCAGCAGCAAATTTATCCCCTACGAGCAGTACTTC.

The CDR3, as DNA: TGTGCCAGCCGGGACGCCCGAAGGGTCTACGAGCAGTACTTC. It codes for CASRDARRVYEQYF. This rearrangement joins TRBV28 to TRBJ2-7, with D perhaps matching TRBD1 or TRBD2 (5 bases each). Trimming left V 8 bases short and J 3 bases short, with 17 bases between. This CDR3 region has 14 residues. The germline V gene has CDR1 MDHEN and CDR2 SYDVKM.

This clone was counted a few times. The CDR3 reads CASSRTGVQPQHF. The CDR3 DNA follows: TGTGCCAGCAGCCGCACAGGGGTACAGCCCCAGCATTTT. This chain links TRBV6-5 with TRBJ1-5; 7 nucleotides agree with TRBD1. From germline, CDR1 is MNHEY and CDR2 SVGAGI. The junction had 6 bases not matched to a gene; V was cut back by 6 bases and J by 7 bases. The CDR3 extends over 13 amino acids.

This clone has just one count. J is TRBJ2-5 and V is TRBV5-1; TRBD2 matches at 8 bases. The CDR3 loop spans 15 amino acids. CDR1 SGHRS and CDR2 YFSETQ come from the germline V gene. Trimming took 4 bases from V and 2 from J; bases not matched to a gene: 7. CDR3 residues: CASSPGGTRQETQYF. CDR3 DNA sequence: TGCGCCAGCAGCCCGGGGGGGACTAGGCAAGAGACCCAGTACTTC.

The chain combines TRBV5-4 with TRBJ2-5; 9 bases align to TRBD1. The CDR3 is made up of 15 amino acids. The V and J ends lost 2 bases and 5 bases, in that order; junction bases with no gene match: 7. The germline gives CDR1 SGHNT, CDR2 YYREEE (reference sequence). This CDR3 is CASSFAGTGKETQYF. The CDR3 DNA follows: TGTGCCAGCAGCTTTGCCGGGACAGGGAAGGAGACCCAGTACTTC.

The gene calls are TRBV7-6 and TRBJ2-3; D not resolved. The V gene lost 4 bases and the J gene lost 5 bases, with 10 bases spanning the gap. Germline V gene lookup returns CDR1 SGHVS and CDR2 FNYEAQ. CDR3 length: 13 amino acids. The CDR3 is CASSSYSLDTQYF. CDR3 coding DNA: TGTGCCAGCAGCTCATACTCGCTAGATACGCAGTATTTT.

The CDR3 protein is CASRGLGESSGNTIYF. CDR3 sequence (DNA): TGTGCCAGCAGGGGGTTGGGGGAAAGCTCTGGAAACACCATATATTTT. V and J are TRBV6-6 and TRBJ1-3; possible D gene TRBD1, 5 bases. V dropped 6 bases and J dropped 0 bases, with 15 bases sitting between them. The length of the CDR3 is 16 residues. CDR1 and CDR2 (germline): MNHNY, SVGAGI (reference sequence).